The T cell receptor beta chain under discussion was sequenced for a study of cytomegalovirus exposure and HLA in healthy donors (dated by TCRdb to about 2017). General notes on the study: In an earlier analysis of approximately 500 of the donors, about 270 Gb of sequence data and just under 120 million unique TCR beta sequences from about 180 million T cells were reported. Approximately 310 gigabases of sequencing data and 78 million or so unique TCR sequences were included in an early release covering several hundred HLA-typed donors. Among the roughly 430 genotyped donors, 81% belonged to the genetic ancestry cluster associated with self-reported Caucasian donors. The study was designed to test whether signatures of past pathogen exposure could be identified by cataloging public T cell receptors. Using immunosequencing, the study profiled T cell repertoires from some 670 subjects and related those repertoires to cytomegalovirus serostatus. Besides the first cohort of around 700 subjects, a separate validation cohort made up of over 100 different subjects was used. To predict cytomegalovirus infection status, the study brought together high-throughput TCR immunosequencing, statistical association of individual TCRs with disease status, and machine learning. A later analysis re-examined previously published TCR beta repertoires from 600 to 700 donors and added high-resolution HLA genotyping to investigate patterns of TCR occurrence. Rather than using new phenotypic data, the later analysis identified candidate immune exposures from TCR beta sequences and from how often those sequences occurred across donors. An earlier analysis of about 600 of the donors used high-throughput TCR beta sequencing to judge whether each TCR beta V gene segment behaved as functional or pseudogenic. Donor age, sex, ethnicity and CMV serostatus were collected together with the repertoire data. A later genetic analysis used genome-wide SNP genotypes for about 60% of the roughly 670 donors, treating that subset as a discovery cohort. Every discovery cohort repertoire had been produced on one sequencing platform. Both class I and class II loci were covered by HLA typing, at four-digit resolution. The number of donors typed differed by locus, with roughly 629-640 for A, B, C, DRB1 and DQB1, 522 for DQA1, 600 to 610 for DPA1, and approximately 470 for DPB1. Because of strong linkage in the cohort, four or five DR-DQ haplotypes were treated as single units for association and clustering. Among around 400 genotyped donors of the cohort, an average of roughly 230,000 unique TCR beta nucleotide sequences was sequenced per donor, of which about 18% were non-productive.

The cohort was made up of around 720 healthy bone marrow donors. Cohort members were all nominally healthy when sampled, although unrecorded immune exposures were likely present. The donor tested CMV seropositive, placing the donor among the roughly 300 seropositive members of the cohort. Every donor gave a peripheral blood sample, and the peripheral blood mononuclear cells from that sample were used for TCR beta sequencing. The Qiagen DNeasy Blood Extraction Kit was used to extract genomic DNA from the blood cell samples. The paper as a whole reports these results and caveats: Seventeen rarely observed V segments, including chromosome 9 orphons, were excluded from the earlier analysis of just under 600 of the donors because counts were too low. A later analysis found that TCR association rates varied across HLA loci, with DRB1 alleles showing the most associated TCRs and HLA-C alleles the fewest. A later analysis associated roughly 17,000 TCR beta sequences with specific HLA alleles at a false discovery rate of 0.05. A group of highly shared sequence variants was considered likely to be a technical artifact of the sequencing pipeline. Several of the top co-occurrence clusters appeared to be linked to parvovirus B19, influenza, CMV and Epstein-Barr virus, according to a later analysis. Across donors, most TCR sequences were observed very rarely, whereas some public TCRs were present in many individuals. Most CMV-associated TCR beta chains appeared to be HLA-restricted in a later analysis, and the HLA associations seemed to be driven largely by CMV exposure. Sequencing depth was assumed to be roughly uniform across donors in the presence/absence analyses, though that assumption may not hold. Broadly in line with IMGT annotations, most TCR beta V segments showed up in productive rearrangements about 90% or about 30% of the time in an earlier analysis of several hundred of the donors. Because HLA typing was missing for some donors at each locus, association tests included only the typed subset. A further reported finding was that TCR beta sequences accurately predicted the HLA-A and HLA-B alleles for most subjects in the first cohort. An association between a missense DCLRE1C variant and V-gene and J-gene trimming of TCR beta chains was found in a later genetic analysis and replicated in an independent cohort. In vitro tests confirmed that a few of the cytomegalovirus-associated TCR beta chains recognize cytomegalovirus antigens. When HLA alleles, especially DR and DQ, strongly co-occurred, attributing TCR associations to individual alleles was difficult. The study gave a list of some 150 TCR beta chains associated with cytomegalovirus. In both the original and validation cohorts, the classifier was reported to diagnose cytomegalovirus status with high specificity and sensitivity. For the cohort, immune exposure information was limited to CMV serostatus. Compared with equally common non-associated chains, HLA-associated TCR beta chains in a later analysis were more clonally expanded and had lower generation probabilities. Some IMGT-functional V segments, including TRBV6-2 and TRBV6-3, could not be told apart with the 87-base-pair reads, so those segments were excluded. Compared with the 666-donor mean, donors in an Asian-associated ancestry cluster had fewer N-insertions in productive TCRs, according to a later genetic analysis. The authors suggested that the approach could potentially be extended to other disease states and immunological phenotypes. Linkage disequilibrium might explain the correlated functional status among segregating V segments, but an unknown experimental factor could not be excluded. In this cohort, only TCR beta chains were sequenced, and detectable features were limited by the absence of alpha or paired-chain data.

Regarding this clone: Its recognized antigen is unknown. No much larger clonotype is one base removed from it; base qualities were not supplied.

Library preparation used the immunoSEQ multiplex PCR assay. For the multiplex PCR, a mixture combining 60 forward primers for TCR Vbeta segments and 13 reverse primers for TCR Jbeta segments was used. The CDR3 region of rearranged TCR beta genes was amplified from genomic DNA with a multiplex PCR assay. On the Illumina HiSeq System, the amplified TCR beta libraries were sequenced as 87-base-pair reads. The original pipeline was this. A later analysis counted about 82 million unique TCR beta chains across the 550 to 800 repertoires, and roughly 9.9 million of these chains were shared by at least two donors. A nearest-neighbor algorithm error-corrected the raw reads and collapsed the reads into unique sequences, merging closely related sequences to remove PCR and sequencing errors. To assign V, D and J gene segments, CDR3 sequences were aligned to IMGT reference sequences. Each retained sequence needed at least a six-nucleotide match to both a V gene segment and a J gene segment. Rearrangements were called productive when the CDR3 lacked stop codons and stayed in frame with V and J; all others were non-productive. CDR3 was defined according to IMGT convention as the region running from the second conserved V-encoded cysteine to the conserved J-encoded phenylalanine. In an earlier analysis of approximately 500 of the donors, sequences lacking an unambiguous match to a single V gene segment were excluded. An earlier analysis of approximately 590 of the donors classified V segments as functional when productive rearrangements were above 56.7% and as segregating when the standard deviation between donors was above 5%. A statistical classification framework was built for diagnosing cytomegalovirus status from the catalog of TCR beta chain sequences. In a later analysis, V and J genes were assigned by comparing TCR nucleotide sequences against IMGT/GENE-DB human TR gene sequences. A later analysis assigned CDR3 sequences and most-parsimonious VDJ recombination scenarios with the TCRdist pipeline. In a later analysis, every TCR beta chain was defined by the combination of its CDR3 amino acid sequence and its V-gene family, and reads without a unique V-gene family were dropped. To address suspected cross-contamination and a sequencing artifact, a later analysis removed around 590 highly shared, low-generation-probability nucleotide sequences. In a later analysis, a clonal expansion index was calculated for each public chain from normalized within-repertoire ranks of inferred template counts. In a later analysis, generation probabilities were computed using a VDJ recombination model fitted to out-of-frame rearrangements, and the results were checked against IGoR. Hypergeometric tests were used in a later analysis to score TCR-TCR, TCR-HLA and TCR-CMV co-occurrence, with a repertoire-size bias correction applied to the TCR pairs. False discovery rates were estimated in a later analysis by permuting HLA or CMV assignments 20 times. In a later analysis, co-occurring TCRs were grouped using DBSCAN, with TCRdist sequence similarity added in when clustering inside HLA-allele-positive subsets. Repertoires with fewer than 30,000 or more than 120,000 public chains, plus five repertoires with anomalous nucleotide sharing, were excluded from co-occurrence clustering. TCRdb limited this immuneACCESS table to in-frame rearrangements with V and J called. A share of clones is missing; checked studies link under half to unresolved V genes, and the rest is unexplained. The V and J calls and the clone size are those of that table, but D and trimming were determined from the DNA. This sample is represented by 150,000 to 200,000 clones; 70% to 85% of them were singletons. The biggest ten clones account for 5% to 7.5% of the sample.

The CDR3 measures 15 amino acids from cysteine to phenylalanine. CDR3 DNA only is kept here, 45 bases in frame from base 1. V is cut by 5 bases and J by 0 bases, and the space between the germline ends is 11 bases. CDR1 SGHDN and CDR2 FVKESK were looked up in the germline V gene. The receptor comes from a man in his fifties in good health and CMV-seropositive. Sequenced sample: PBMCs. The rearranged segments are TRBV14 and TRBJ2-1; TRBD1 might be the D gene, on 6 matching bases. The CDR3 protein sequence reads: CASSGDRSSYNEQFF. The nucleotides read TGTGCCAGCAGCGGTGACAGGAGCTCCTACAATGAGCAGTTCTTC. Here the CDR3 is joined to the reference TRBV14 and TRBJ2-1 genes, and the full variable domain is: EAGVTQFPSHSVIEKGQTVTLRCDPISGHDNLYWYRRVMGKEIKFLLHFVKESKQDESGMPNNRFLAERTGGTYSTLKVQPAELEDSGVYFCASSGDRSSYNEQFFGPGTRLTVL.